The rows below give T cell receptor beta chains drawn from one sample of a study of T cells in Graves' hyperthyroidism and ophthalmopathy. TCRdb redid the calling of the multiplex PCR reads with MiXCR, one entry per CDR3 protein. The sample yields a few hundred thousand distinct CDR3 sequences, roughly 15% seen once. The specimen sequenced was blood. Receptors were obtained from a woman in her 50s with Graves' hyperthyroidism that later progressed to Graves' ophthalmopathy. Both conserved end residues are part of each CDR3. A D gene is named only where the DNA matches it firmly. The size of a clone is reported for some rows only, either as once, few or many, or as a class for expanded clones.

V	J	D	size	DNA	CDR3
TRBV14	TRBJ2-1	-	few	TGTGCCAGCAGCCAAAAGAGGGCGGCCAGCGGGTGGGGCAATGAGCAGTTCTTC	CASSQKRAASGWGNEQFF
TRBV24-1	TRBJ2-2	-	-	TGTGCCACCATGGACAGATCGAACACCGGGGAGCTGTTTTTT	CATMDRSNTGELFF
TRBV9	TRBJ1-1	-	many	TGTGCCAGCAGCCCCGATTTTGCTGAAGCTTTCTTT	CASSPDFAEAFF
TRBV11-2	TRBJ2-5	-	many	TGTGCCAGCAGCCGGGATCAAGAGACCCAGTACTTC	CASSRDQETQYF
TRBV19	TRBJ2-7	TRBD1	-	TGTGCCAGTAGTATCGGGCGGGGACAGGCCTACGAGCAGTACTTC	CASSIGRGQAYEQYF
TRBV6-1	TRBJ1-5	-	many	TGTGCCAGCACCCCAATGGGAGAACAGCCCCAGCATTTT	CASTPMGEQPQHF
TRBV5-1	TRBJ2-7	-	many	TGCGCCAGCAGCTTGAGTCCGGGGGCCTACGAGCAGTACTTC	CASSLSPGAYEQYF
TRBV28	TRBJ1-5	-	many	TGTGCCAGCAGTTCGGGGGGAGGGGATAGCAATCAGCCCCAGCATTTT	CASSSGGGDSNQPQHF
TRBV12-3/TRBV12-4	TRBJ2-1	-	many	TGTGCCAGCAGTTTGCGCCAGGCCAATGAGCAGTTCTTC	CASSLRQANEQFF
TRBV7-9	TRBJ1-2	-	many	TGTGCCAGCAGCTTATATGGGCAGCCCAGGAGGGGCTACACCTTC	CASSLYGQPRRGYTF
TRBV3-1	TRBJ2-3	-	many	TGTGCCAGCAGCCAAGCCTTGGGGGCAGATACGCAGTATTTT	CASSQALGADTQYF
TRBV18	TRBJ1-1	-	many	TGTGCCAGCTCCCTTCGTACGACCCCAGGGAGTATGCACACTGAAGCTTTCTTT	CASSLRTTPGSMHTEAFF
TRBV6-1	TRBJ1-4	-	many	TGTGCCAGCAGTTCCCATTTACCCGGGACTGATAATGAAAAACTGTTTTTT	CASSSHLPGTDNEKLFF
TRBV12-3/TRBV12-4	TRBJ2-1	-	few	TGTGCCAGCACTCCCCCCGGCCTGGGTGAGCAGTTCTTC	CASTPPGLGEQFF
TRBV30	TRBJ1-2	-	many	TGTGCCTGGACCCAGCCAGGTCTCTCGTATGTCGGCTACACCTTC	CAWTQPGLSYVGYTF
TRBV20-1	TRBJ2-2	-	-	TGCAGTGCTAGGCCCGGCATCGGGGAGCTGTTTTTT	CSARPGIGELFF
TRBV7-2	TRBJ1-4	-	-	TGTGCCAGCAGCTTAGCGGTGGGTGGAGAAAATGAAAAACTGTTTTTT	CASSLAVGGENEKLFF
TRBV28	TRBJ1-5	-	-	TGTGCCAGCTGGGGGGGGGGGGCGCAGCAGCCCCAGCATTTT	CASWGGGAQQPQHF
TRBV24-1	TRBJ1-5	-	few	TGTGCCACCAGCCTGACTGGGGAATTGGATCAGCCCCAGCATTTT	CATSLTGELDQPQHF
TRBV7-9	TRBJ2-7	TRBD2	many	TGTGCCAGCAGCTTAGGGTCAGGGAGGGCCTACGAGCAGTACTTC	CASSLGSGRAYEQYF
TRBV10-3	TRBJ1-3	-	few	TGTGCCATCAGTGAGTCGAATCCAGGGTCGGGAAACACCATATATTTT	CAISESNPGSGNTIYF
TRBV30	TRBJ2-3	TRBD2	-	TGTGCCTGGGACTACGGCGGGAGTACAGATACGCAGTATTTT	CAWDYGGSTDTQYF
TRBV20-1	TRBJ2-3	TRBD2	-	TGCAGTGCTATTCCCCTCCGTAGCGGGAGCGCTCATCCCAGCACAGATACGCAGTATTTT	CSAIPLRSGSAHPSTDTQYF
TRBV2	TRBJ2-7	TRBD2	few	TGTGCCAGCAGGGGACTAGCGGGAGGCTACTCCTACGAGCAGTACTTC	CASRGLAGGYSYEQYF
TRBV20-1	TRBJ2-2	-	many	TGCAGTGCTAACACAGCAGCCAGGAGGACCGGGGAGCTGTTTTTT	CSANTAARRTGELFF
TRBV24-1	TRBJ2-2	-	many	TGTGCCACCAGTGATTTGGCGATTAAGGGCGGGGAGCTGTTTTTT	CATSDLAIKGGELFF
TRBV10-3	TRBJ2-7	-	many	TGTGCCATCAGGTCCGGGACGGTTTTGTACGAGCAGTACTTC	CAIRSGTVLYEQYF
TRBV27	TRBJ1-5	TRBD1	many	TGTGCCAGCAGTTTAAAGCTTATCTCAGGGGGCAGTCAGCCCCAGCATTTT	CASSLKLISGGSQPQHF
TRBV7-9	TRBJ2-2	-	many	TGTGCCAGCAGCTCCGCCCCGGGGGTGGATCCCGGGGAGCTGTTTTTT	CASSSAPGVDPGELFF
TRBV7-8	TRBJ2-2	TRBD2	few	TGTGCCAGCAGCGGCCGGGCTAGCGGGAACACCGGGGAGCTGTTTTTT	CASSGRASGNTGELFF
TRBV28	TRBJ1-5	TRBD1	many	TGTGCCAGCAGACCGGGACAGGGCAATCAGCCCCAGCATTTT	CASRPGQGNQPQHF
TRBV5-1	TRBJ1-4	-	many	TGCGCCAGCAGCTTGGGACCTGAAGAAAAACTGTTTTTT	CASSLGPEEKLFF
TRBV10-3	TRBJ2-1	TRBD2	many	TGTGCCATCAGTAGCACTAGCGGATCCTACAATGAGCAGTTCTTC	CAISSTSGSYNEQFF
TRBV20-1	TRBJ1-2	TRBD1	many	TGCAGTGCTCCATTATTCAGGGGGCGAGGTGATGGCTACACCTTC	CSAPLFRGRGDGYTF
TRBV20-1	TRBJ1-1	-	many	TGCAGTGCTCCTTCGGGAATTATGAACACTGAAGCTTTCTTT	CSAPSGIMNTEAFF
TRBV5-1	TRBJ2-4	-	many	TGCGCCAGCAGCTTGGATAGGAGAACGGTTCAGTACTTC	CASSLDRRTVQYF
TRBV7-2	TRBJ2-1	TRBD2	many	TGTGCCAGCAGCACTGGGACTAGCGGGAGGTTGATAGATGAGCAGTTCTTC	CASSTGTSGRLIDEQFF